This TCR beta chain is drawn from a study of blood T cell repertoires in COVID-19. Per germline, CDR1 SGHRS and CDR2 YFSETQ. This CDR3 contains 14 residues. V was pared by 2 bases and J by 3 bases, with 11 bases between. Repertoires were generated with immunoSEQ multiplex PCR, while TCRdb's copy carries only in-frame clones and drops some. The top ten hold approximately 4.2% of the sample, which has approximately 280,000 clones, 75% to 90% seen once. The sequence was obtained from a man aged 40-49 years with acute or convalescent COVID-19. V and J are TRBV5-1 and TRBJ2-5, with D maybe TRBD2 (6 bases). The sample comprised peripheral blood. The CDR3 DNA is TGCGCCAGCAGCTTTTCGGGAGTAGAAGAGACCCAGTACTTC. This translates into CASSFSGVEETQYF.